Listed below are T cell receptor beta chains from one sample, sequenced in a study of blood T cells in healthy people across ages. TCRdb reprocessed the 5' RACE reads with MiXCR, giving one entry per CDR3 protein. The data show approximately 800,000 distinct CDR3 sequences, roughly 26% seen once. The data were also submitted as part of a second study, on T cells of mothers and their children.

Sample: blood. The receptors shown here come from a boy between 10 and 17 years old in good health. Each CDR3 is given with its conserved first and last residue. The D gene is left open where the match is weak. The size of a clone is reported for some rows only, either as once, few or many, or as a class for expanded clones.

v_gene	j_gene	d_gene	abundance	CDR3nt	CDR3aa
TRBV4-1	TRBJ1-2	.	.	TGCGCCAGCAGCCAAGGATGGCAGGGCTATGGCTACACCTTC	CASSQGWQGYGYTF
TRBV12-3/TRBV12-4	TRBJ2-7	TRBD1	.	TGTGCCAGCAGCACACTCAGAGGGGACAGGGAAAAGCAGTACTTC	CASSTLRGDREKQYF
TRBV5-1	TRBJ1-1	TRBD1	many	TGCGCCAGCAGCTCCACAGGGGGGAACACTGAAGCTTTCTTT	CASSSTGGNTEAFF
TRBV12-3/TRBV12-4	TRBJ2-6	.	few	TGTGCCAGCAGTAATGGGGGGGCCAACGTCCTGACTTTC	CASSNGGANVLTF
TRBV29-1	TRBJ2-7	TRBD1	few	TGCAGCGTCCGGGACAGGGGGCGCGAGCAGTACTTC	CSVRDRGREQYF
TRBV12-3/TRBV12-4	TRBJ2-5	.	.	TGTGCCAGCAGTGGGGTGGGGGGATGGGAGACCCAGTACTTC	CASSGVGGWETQYF
TRBV7-9	TRBJ2-6	.	.	TGTGCCAGCAGCTCGCCGCGGGGAAATTCGGCCGGGGCCAACGTCCTGACTTTC	CASSSPRGNSAGANVLTF
TRBV4-1	TRBJ2-5	.	.	TGCGCCAGCTTTGGCCCTTGGGAAGAGACCCAGTACTTC	CASFGPWEETQYF
TRBV10-3	TRBJ2-7	.	.	TGTGCCATCAGTGAGTCGGGGACACCCGAGCAGTACTTC	CAISESGTPEQYF
TRBV9	TRBJ2-7	.	.	TGTGCCAGCAGCGTCAGGGCCGGGGTGGGCACGTACGAGCAGTACTTC	CASSVRAGVGTYEQYF
TRBV6-1	TRBJ1-3	TRBD1	.	TGTGCCAGCAGTGAATACAGGGGGCTCGGAAACACCATATATTTT	CASSEYRGLGNTIYF
TRBV12-3/TRBV12-4	TRBJ2-3	.	.	TGTGCCAGCAGCCTCCGTGCTAGCGCAGATACGCAGTATTTT	CASSLRASADTQYF
TRBV3-1	TRBJ2-2	TRBD1	.	TGTGCCAGCAGCCAGATTGGGGGGACAGGGAACACCGGGGAGCTGTTTTTT	CASSQIGGTGNTGELFF
TRBV20-1	TRBJ2-5	TRBD1	few	TGCAGTGCTAGACCTCCGGGACAGGGCGAAGAGACCCAGTACTTC	CSARPPGQGEETQYF
TRBV2	TRBJ1-2	.	few	TGTGCCAGCAGTGATGAGGGGTCTGGGGACTATGGCTACACCTTC	CASSDEGSGDYGYTF
TRBV6-5	TRBJ2-1	TRBD2	.	TGTGCCAGCAGTTCTCCCGGGACTAGCATCTACAATGAGCAGTTCTTC	CASSSPGTSIYNEQFF
TRBV30	TRBJ1-4	.	.	TGTGCCTGGCTTCCCCACACCTGGGGTGAAAAACCGTTTTTT	CAWLPHTWGEKPFF
TRBV2	TRBJ2-5	TRBD1	few	TGTGCCAGCAGTGACCCGGGACAGGGGGCAAAGGAGACCCAGTACTTC	CASSDPGQGAKETQYF
TRBV5-5	TRBJ2-7	.	.	TGTGCCAGCAGCTTGGAAGCAGGGGCCTACGAGCAGTACTTC	CASSLEAGAYEQYF
TRBV4-2	TRBJ2-7	TRBD1	once	TGTGCCAGCAGCCAAGATTTTCGAGGTCTGACAGGGCTAACCTACGAGCAGTACTTC	CASSQDFRGLTGLTYEQYF
TRBV20-1	TRBJ2-5	.	.	TGCGCTGCTAGCACACAGTTGATGGCGACCCAGTACTTC	CAASTQLMATQYF
TRBV9	TRBJ1-2	.	few	TGTGCCAGCAGCTCAAGTGGGCAACCCTATGGCTACACCTTC	CASSSSGQPYGYTF
TRBV3-1	TRBJ2-1	.	few	TGTGCCAGCAGCCCAGAAGGGGGGGGTTCCTACAATGAGCAGTTCTTC	CASSPEGGGSYNEQFF
TRBV14	TRBJ2-5	.	.	TGTGCCAGCAGCCAAGTCCGGGGGCGCCGGGAGACCCAGTACTTC	CASSQVRGRRETQYF
TRBV12-3/TRBV12-4	TRBJ1-6	.	few	TGTGCCAGCAGTTTAGCTGGCCGCCGCTCCTATAATTCACCCCTCCACTTT	CASSLAGRRSYNSPLHF
TRBV11-1	TRBJ2-2	TRBD1	few	TGTGCCAGCAGCTACCGGACAGGGAGGTCCGGGGAGCTGTTTTTT	CASSYRTGRSGELFF
TRBV5-1	TRBJ2-7	.	.	TGCGCCAGCAGCCCTAGAGGCGGAATCTACGAGCAGTACTTC	CASSPRGGIYEQYF
TRBV14	TRBJ2-1	.	few	TGTGCCAGCAGCCAGAGAGGCAAAGAGGGACACAATGAGCAGTTCTTC	CASSQRGKEGHNEQFF
TRBV6-1	TRBJ1-2	.	few	TGTGCCAGCAGCATCCAGATGGAGGGGGGAAATGGCTACACCTTC	CASSIQMEGGNGYTF
TRBV6-1	TRBJ2-4	TRBD1	few	TGTGCCAGCGAACAGGGGTTGCAAAACATTCAGTACTTC	CASEQGLQNIQYF
TRBV6-5	TRBJ1-1	.	few	TGTGCCAGCAGTTACGGGATAGGGAGCTTGAACACTGAAGCTTTCTTT	CASSYGIGSLNTEAFF
TRBV4-3	TRBJ2-7	.	.	TGCGCCAGCAGCCAAGATATGGGCTACGAGCAGTACTTC	CASSQDMGYEQYF
TRBV5-1	TRBJ1-1	TRBD1	.	TGCGCCAGCAGTAAGGACAGGACGAGTAACACTGAAGCTTTCTTT	CASSKDRTSNTEAFF
TRBV3-1	TRBJ2-5	TRBD2	.	TGTGCCAGCAGCCACCTTGGAGCGGGGCAAGAGACCCAGTACTTC	CASSHLGAGQETQYF
TRBV20-1	TRBJ1-2	.	few	TGCAGTGCTAGAGAGAAAAGGGAATATGGCTACACCTTC	CSAREKREYGYTF
TRBV20-1	TRBJ2-3	.	.	TGCAGTGCTAGACCTACTAGCACAGATACGCAGTATTTT	CSARPTSTDTQYF
TRBV10-3	TRBJ2-5	TRBD2	few	TGTGCCATCAGCCTAGCGGGCTTACAAGAGACCCAGTACTTC	CAISLAGLQETQYF
TRBV9	TRBJ1-2	.	.	TGTGCCAGCAGCCCACGTCCCGGGCCTCTCCTAGGCTACACCTTC	CASSPRPGPLLGYTF
TRBV12-3/TRBV12-4	TRBJ1-4	.	once	TGTGCCAGCAGTTTATCGCTGACAACTAATGAAAAACTGTTTTTT	CASSLSLTTNEKLFF
TRBV7-9	TRBJ1-1	.	.	TGTGCCAGCAGCTTCCGGGCCCCTGGGACTGAAGCTTTCTTT	CASSFRAPGTEAFF
TRBV15	TRBJ1-2	.	few	TGTGCCACCAGCAGAGCGCAGGGCTATGGCTACACCTTC	CATSRAQGYGYTF
TRBV20-1	TRBJ1-2	.	.	TGCAGTGCTAGAGATCGGGCCGGCTACACCTTC	CSARDRAGYTF
TRBV5-1	TRBJ2-1	.	.	TGCGCCAGCAGCTTGGGAGGCGGCGATCCCTACAATGAGCAGTTCTTC	CASSLGGGDPYNEQFF
TRBV15	TRBJ2-3	TRBD2	.	TGTGCCACCAGCAGAGAGGGGACTAGATTAACAGATACGCAGTATTTT	CATSREGTRLTDTQYF
TRBV24-1	TRBJ2-5	TRBD1	.	TGTGCCACCAGTGACCCGCGACAGGGACGGGTCTTC	CATSDPRQGRVF
TRBV9	TRBJ1-6	.	.	TGTGCCAGCAGCGTAGGAGTGGACATTAATTCACCCCTCCACTTT	CASSVGVDINSPLHF
TRBV6-6	TRBJ1-1	.	few	TGTGCCAGCAGTTACGGGGGGCCGAACACTGAAGCTTTCTTT	CASSYGGPNTEAFF
TRBV2	TRBJ2-3	.	few	TGTGCCACGGGGGCCGCAGATACGCAGTATTTT	CATGAADTQYF
TRBV12-3/TRBV12-4	TRBJ2-2	.	.	TGTGCCAGCACCCGACAGACGAACACCGGGGAGCTGTTTTTT	CASTRQTNTGELFF
TRBV15	TRBJ2-5	.	.	TGTGCCACCAGCAGGTCGAGGGGCCCATTGGAGACCCAGTACTTC	CATSRSRGPLETQYF
TRBV5-1	TRBJ2-5	.	few	TGCGCCAGCAGCGCCCAGGACAGCCCGTACCAAGAGACCCAGTACTTC	CASSAQDSPYQETQYF
TRBV27	TRBJ2-7	TRBD2	few	TGTGCCAGCAGTAAACTAGCGGGGCCCTACGAGCAGTACTTC	CASSKLAGPYEQYF
TRBV7-8	TRBJ2-7	.	.	TGTGCCAGCAGCTTATTGAGGAATCGGATCTCCTACGAGCAGTACTTC	CASSLLRNRISYEQYF